A selection of T cell receptor beta chains follows, all from one sample in a study of T-cell memory formation after mild COVID-19. TCRdb reanalysed the 5' RACE reads using MiXCR and keeps one entry per CDR3 protein. Here the sample spans roughly 500,000 distinct CDR3 sequences, roughly 20% being singletons. Sequencing was carried out using PBMCs or a T cell subset sorted from them (not recorded which). These receptors all come from an adult woman who had mild COVID-19 (a few samples of this study predate the infection). Cell type and time point are not known. Each CDR3 is given with its conserved first and last residue. A D gene is named only where the DNA matches it firmly. Rows give clone size only sometimes, using once, few, many, or a class for an expanded clone.

D	size	V	J	DNA	CDR3
-	-	TRBV9	TRBJ2-1	TGTGCCAGCAGCGTAGAAGACAGTTTGTTTACGACGGACAATGAGCAGTTCTTC	CASSVEDSLFTTDNEQFF
TRBD1	many	TRBV9	TRBJ2-3	TGTGCCAGCAGCGTAACAGGGGATAGGACAGATACGCAGTATTTT	CASSVTGDRTDTQYF
TRBD1	few	TRBV20-1	TRBJ1-2	TGCAGTGCTGAAGACAGGGGGCGCTTAGGGAAACCGCTTGGGGGCTACACCTTC	CSAEDRGRLGKPLGGYTF
-	few	TRBV5-1	TRBJ2-5	TGCGCCAGCAGCTTGGCCACCCTCCGAGAGACCCAGTACTTC	CASSLATLRETQYF
TRBD1	-	TRBV5-4	TRBJ1-2	TGTGCCAGCAGCTTGGCCGGCAGGGGGCTTTCCTATGGCTACACCTTC	CASSLAGRGLSYGYTF
-	-	TRBV2	TRBJ1-5	TGTGCCAGTATGGAGCAGGGCAATCAGCCCCAGCATTTT	CASMEQGNQPQHF
-	-	TRBV14	TRBJ1-3	TGTGCCAGCAGCCGATTGGGAAACACCATATATTTT	CASSRLGNTIYF
TRBD2	few	TRBV5-1	TRBJ2-3	TGCGCCAGCAGCCAGCTGATGGGAGCGGGGGGGCTAGATACGCAGTATTTT	CASSQLMGAGGLDTQYF
-	-	TRBV7-8	TRBJ1-1	TGTGCCAGCAGCTTAGGCAGAGAGGGAGAAGCTTTCTTT	CASSLGREGEAFF
-	-	TRBV7-9	TRBJ1-1	TGTGCCAGCAGCCCTAGCCATGCAAAGGAAGCTTTCTTT	CASSPSHAKEAFF
-	-	TRBV24-1	TRBJ2-1	TGTGCCACCAGTGACGCCGGGCGAGCCTGGAATGAGCAGTTCTTC	CATSDAGRAWNEQFF
-	few	TRBV11-3	TRBJ2-7	TGTGCCAGCAGCACCGCTCTAGGGCCAAGCTCCTACGAGCAGTACTTC	CASSTALGPSSYEQYF
TRBD2	few	TRBV4-1	TRBJ2-3	TGCGCCAGCAGCCCGAGCGGGGATAGCACAGATACGCAGTATTTT	CASSPSGDSTDTQYF
TRBD2	few	TRBV12-3/TRBV12-4	TRBJ2-5	TGTGCCAGCAGGAGGACTAGCGGGGGGTGGGAGACCCAGTACTTC	CASRRTSGGWETQYF
-	-	TRBV6-1	TRBJ1-2	TGTGCCAGCAGTGACTCGTGGAGGGGGGGCTACACCTTC	CASSDSWRGGYTF
-	few	TRBV4-2	TRBJ2-5	TGTGCCAGCAGCCAAGATGGAAAGACCCAGTACTTC	CASSQDGKTQYF
-	few	TRBV6-2/TRBV6-3	TRBJ2-5	TGTGCCAGCTTTGAGGGGTCCCGCCAAGAGACCCAGTACTTC	CASFEGSRQETQYF
-	once	TRBV20-1	TRBJ2-1	TGCAGTGCTGTTAAGCGGGCAGGATACAATGAGCAGTTCTTC	CSAVKRAGYNEQFF
TRBD2	few	TRBV7-3	TRBJ2-1	TGTGCCAGCAGCCCAGCGGGGGGTACCTACTTAGAGCAGTTCTTC	CASSPAGGTYLEQFF
-	-	TRBV5-1	TRBJ2-1	TGCGCCAGCAGCTTGGAACCGTACAATGAGCAGTTCTTC	CASSLEPYNEQFF
-	few	TRBV7-8	TRBJ2-2	TGTGCCAGCAGCTTACCACTGTCTTTCCGGGAGCTGTTTTTT	CASSLPLSFRELFF
TRBD2	few	TRBV5-1	TRBJ2-1	TGCGCCAGCAGCTTTCCACTAGCGGGGGGGCCCGACTTATCCTACAATGAGCAGTTCTTC	CASSFPLAGGPDLSYNEQFF
-	many	TRBV7-2	TRBJ2-6	TGTGCCAGCAGCTTAGACCTCTCTGGGGCCAACGTCCTGACTTTC	CASSLDLSGANVLTF
TRBD1	-	TRBV6-6	TRBJ2-1	TGTGCCAGCAGTCAAAGAGGGGGCCTCTCCTACAATGAGCAGTTCTTC	CASSQRGGLSYNEQFF
TRBD2	-	TRBV12-3/TRBV12-4	TRBJ2-7	TGTGCCAGCAGCAGACCGACTAGCGGGAGTGACGAGCAGTACTTC	CASSRPTSGSDEQYF
TRBD2	-	TRBV20-1	TRBJ2-3	TGCAGTGCTAGACTAGCGGGTTCCACAGATACGCAGTATTTT	CSARLAGSTDTQYF
TRBD1	-	TRBV7-6	TRBJ2-3	TGTGCCAGCAGCTTTGGGACAGGGGGAGATACGCAGTATTTT	CASSFGTGGDTQYF
TRBD2	-	TRBV19	TRBJ2-1	TGTGCCAGTAGTAGGAAGCGGGAAAGCTCCTACAATGAGCAGTTCTTC	CASSRKRESSYNEQFF
TRBD2	-	TRBV4-3	TRBJ2-1	TGCGCCAGCAGCCAAGACCCCGGGGGGGTCGGGAGGGTCTCCTACAATGAGCAGTTCTTC	CASSQDPGGVGRVSYNEQFF
-	few	TRBV20-1	TRBJ2-3	TGCAGTGTAGATACGCAGTATTTT	CSVDTQYF
-	-	TRBV13	TRBJ2-2	TGTGCCAGCAGCTTATCCCACGCGAACACCGGGGAGCTGTTTTTT	CASSLSHANTGELFF
TRBD2	few	TRBV5-1	TRBJ2-3	TGCGCCAGCAGCCCGAGGACTAGCGGGGGCACAGATACGCAGTATTTT	CASSPRTSGGTDTQYF
TRBD2	-	TRBV7-9	TRBJ2-3	TGTGCCAGCAGCCCCCGGGGAGCGGGGACAGATACGCAGTATTTT	CASSPRGAGTDTQYF
-	few	TRBV5-1	TRBJ1-1	TGCGCCAGCAGCTGGGGCCTACAGGGTGTCACTGAAGCTTTCTTT	CASSWGLQGVTEAFF
-	-	TRBV5-1	TRBJ2-5	TGCGCCAGCAGCTTGGAGACTGGGGGCCAAGAGAACCAGTACTTC	CASSLETGGQENQYF
TRBD1	-	TRBV20-1	TRBJ1-2	TGCAGTGCCCGGGACAGGGGGCTCTATGGCTACACCTTC	CSARDRGLYGYTF
-	few	TRBV20-1	TRBJ1-1	TGCAGTGCTCATGGGTCGGCTTTCTTT	CSAHGSAFF
-	few	TRBV12-3/TRBV12-4	TRBJ1-1	TGTGCCAGCCTCCGGAGGGACACTGAAGCTTTCTTT	CASLRRDTEAFF
TRBD1	few	TRBV19	TRBJ1-1	TGTGCCAGTTCTACGGGCCCCGCTTTAGGGGGCAACACTGAAGCTTTCTTT	CASSTGPALGGNTEAFF
-	-	TRBV20-1	TRBJ2-1	TGCAGTGCTAGACGGAGTGCCTACAATGAGCAGTTCTTC	CSARRSAYNEQFF
TRBD1	few	TRBV7-9	TRBJ2-7	TGTGCCAGCAGCTCGCCGGGACAGGGGACGAGCTCCTACGAGCAGTACTTC	CASSSPGQGTSSYEQYF
TRBD2	few	TRBV7-9	TRBJ2-1	TGTGCCAGCAGCTCCGGACTAGAGGATGAGCAGTTCTTC	CASSSGLEDEQFF
-	few	TRBV5-1	TRBJ2-1	TGCGCCAGCAGCCTGGAGGGGGTAGCGGCTACTTTC	CASSLEGVAATF
-	-	TRBV19	TRBJ2-3	TGTGCCAGTAGTCAATTTTCCCCTGTTGGACAGAATACGCAGTATTTT	CASSQFSPVGQNTQYF